These 22 T cell receptor beta chains share one sample of origin, sequenced in a study of blood T cell repertoires in COVID-19. Sequencing used immunoSEQ multiplex PCR; TCRdb keeps in-frame clones, though not all of them. The sample comprises about 76,000 clones, around 91% of which are singletons, and under 6% rests with the top ten. Sequencing input: peripheral blood. The receptors come from a human donor in a cohort sampled during active COVID-19.

The chain joins TRBV9 to TRBJ1-5; TRBD1 matches at 7 bases. This CDR3 spans 16 amino acids. Germline-derived CDR1 and CDR2 are SGDLS and YYNGEE. V lost 3 bases and J lost 4; bases outside the gene matches: 10. In DNA form, the CDR3 reads TGTGCCAGCAGCGCGTCAGGGGGGATGGGGAATCAGCCCCAGCATTTT. It codes for CASSASGGMGNQPQHF.

The chain carries TRBV3-1 (or the pseudogene TRBV3-2) and TRBJ2-3; 8 bases agree with TRBD1. The CDR3 spans 16 residues. CDR1 is LGHDT, CDR2 YNNKEL, per germline (reference sequence). The V and J ends lost 4 bases and 7 bases, in that order; junction bases with no gene match: 13. CDR3 coding DNA: TGTGCCAGCAGCCTGAGGACAGGGAGAGTTCAGAATACGCAGTATTTT. Translated, it gives CASSLRTGRVQNTQYF.

The rearrangement links TRBV24-1 to TRBJ2-7; possible D gene TRBD1, 6 bases. This CDR3 comprises 16 residues. Deletions cut 5 bases from V and 2 bases from J, with 18 bases between. From germline, CDR1 is KGHDR and CDR2 SFDVKD. The CDR3 DNA reads TGTGCCACCAGTGCCTCCACCGGGACATGGACCTACGAGCAGTACTTC. Translated: CATSASTGTWTYEQYF.

Only one count was recorded for this clone. This rearrangement joins TRBV5-1 to TRBJ2-5; 9 nucleotides align to TRBD1. The CDR3 totals 16 residues. Germline assignment: CDR1 SGHRS and CDR2 YFSETQ. With 0 bases clipped from V and 2 bases from J, the junction kept 5 bases outside the gene matches. CDR3 nucleotides: TGCGCCAGCAGCTTGGGTGTGGGACAGGGACAAGAGACCCAGTACTTC. This translates into CASSLGVGQGQETQYF.

V is TRBV14 and J is TRBJ2-7; 9 bases are shared with TRBD2. V was pared by 5 bases and J by 2 bases, with 7 bases of the junction left unmatched. CDR1 and CDR2 from the germline V gene are SGHDN and FVKESK. CDR3 length equals 15 residues. CDR3 residues: CASSSLAGVAYEQYF. The CDR3 coding sequence is TGTGCCAGCAGCTCCTTAGCGGGGGTGGCCTACGAGCAGTACTTC.

In nucleotides, the CDR3 is TGTGCCACCGGGCCGGGGCGGGAACAGCCCCAGCATTTT. This encodes CATGPGREQPQHF. The rearrangement joins TRBV15 to TRBJ1-5; possibly TRBD1 for D (5 bases). Germline V gene data show CDR1 as LNHNV and CDR2 as YYDKDF (reference sequence). CDR3 size: 13 residues. V was shortened by 8 bases and J by 7 bases, with 15 bases between the two germline ends.

J is TRBJ2-1 and V is TRBV7-3; TRBD1 might be the D (5 bases). CDR3 length: 14 residues. The V gene lost 4 bases and the J gene lost 0 bases, with 7 bases spanning the gap. Germline assignment: CDR1 SGHTA and CDR2 FQGTGA. The CDR3 loop is CASSSGSSYNEQFF. In nucleotides, the CDR3 is TGTGCCAGCAGCTCAGGGTCCTCCTACAATGAGCAGTTCTTC.

The rearrangement links TRBV5-8 to TRBJ2-3, with 14 positions matching TRBD2. Germline V lookup: CDR1 SGHTS, CDR2 YDEGEE. The CDR3 is 18 amino acids. The trim removed 4 bases at V and 1 base at J, leaving 8 bases unmatched. The CDR3 reads CASSPTGTSGGGTDTQYF. CDR3 coding DNA: TGTGCCAGCAGCCCTACCGGGACTAGCGGGGGTGGCACAGATACGCAGTATTTT.

The chain uses TRBV29-1 and TRBJ2-7; 7 bases match TRBD2. Looked up from germline, CDR1 is SQVTM and CDR2 is ANQGSEA. CDR3 length: 13 residues. With 8 bases clipped from V and 6 bases from J, the junction kept 13 bases outside the gene matches. CDR3 DNA: TGCAGCACCTCCGGGACGGGAGGTGGCGAGCAGTACTTC. It specifies CSTSGTGGGEQYF.

The V gene is TRBV21-1, the J gene TRBJ2-1; TRBD1, as called in the table, went unchecked against the DNA. TRBV21-1 is deemed a pseudogene. This CDR3 contains 14 residues. Written as DNA, the CDR3 is TGTGCCAGCAGCAATAGAACAGTTTACAATGAGCAGTTCTTC. Protein: CASSNRTVYNEQFF.

The chain couples TRBV6-5 to TRBJ1-5, with 8 bases fitting TRBD1. The CDR3 has 15 amino acids. Germline V lookup: CDR1 MNHEY, CDR2 SVGAGI. The V segment lost 6 bases and the J segment 3 bases; nucleotides outside the gene matches: 7. The CDR3 DNA reads TGTGCCAGCAGACCCGGACAGGGCTCCAATCAGCCCCAGCATTTT. This codes for CASRPGQGSNQPQHF.

The chain recombines TRBV6-1 with TRBJ1-2, with a weak D call TRBD1 (6 bases). The germline V and J ends were trimmed by 2 bases and 2 bases, with 9 bases remaining between them. In germline, CDR1 is MNHNS, CDR2 SASEGT. CDR3 size: 14 residues. The CDR3: CASSERQANYGYTF. The CDR3 bases are TGTGCCAGCAGTGAACGACAGGCCAACTATGGCTACACCTTC.

The chain is built from TRBV6-5 and TRBJ1-1, with D hard to call. Germline CDR1 reads MNHEY; CDR2 reads SVGAGI. Trimming stripped 4 bases from V and 1 base from J, with 13 bases between. This CDR3 is built from 15 residues. The CDR3 here is CASSFTSTPNTEAFF. The CDR3 DNA is TGTGCCAGCAGTTTCACATCCACCCCGAACACTGAAGCTTTCTTT.

The chain couples TRBV7-6 to TRBJ2-7, with 10 bases that match TRBD2. The CDR3 length is 14 residues. The J segment lost 4 bases and the V segment lost 6 bases, leaving 6 bases of the junction unmatched. From germline, CDR1 is SGHVS and CDR2 FNYEAQ. CDR3 sequence (DNA): TGTGCCAGCAGTTACGGACTAGCGGCGTACGAGCAGTACTTC. This encodes CASSYGLAAYEQYF.

The V gene is TRBV9, the J gene TRBJ1-2; D unclear. This CDR3 contains 13 residues. V lost 0 bases, J lost 5 bases, and 8 bases lay in between. Germline-derived CDR1 and CDR2 are SGDLS and YYNGEE. The CDR3 DNA reads TGTGCCAGCAGCGTAGGGTCACAGTATGGCTACACCTTC. This gives the protein CASSVGSQYGYTF.

The rearrangement joins TRBV5-1 to TRBJ2-3; 9 positions agree with TRBD2. The CDR3 sequence is 17 residues long. Germline-derived CDR1 and CDR2 are SGHRS and YFSETQ. The ends lost 4 bases at V and 3 bases at J; junction bases unmatched: 12. Here the CDR3 DNA reads TGCGCCAGCAGCATACGTATTAGCGGGGGCATTACAGATACGCAGTATTTT. Translation gives CASSIRISGGITDTQYF.

The rearrangement uses TRBV29-1 and TRBJ1-2; D remains unclear. In germline, CDR1 is SQVTM, CDR2 ANQGSEA. The CDR3 spans 11 residues. Trimming shortened V by 4 bases and J by 1 base, and 4 bases separated the two germline ends. For the CDR3, the DNA is TGCAGCGTTGTCTATAACTATGGCTACACCTTC. Residues: CSVVYNYGYTF. Variable domain in full (rest from reference TRBV29-1 and TRBJ1-2): SAVISQKPSRDICQRGTSLTIQCQVDSQVTMMFWYRQQPGQSLTLIATANQGSEATYESGFVIDKFPISRPNLTFSTLTVSNMSPEDSSIYLCSVVYNYGYTFGSGTRLTVV.

The J gene is TRBJ1-2, the V gene TRBV27, with TRBD1 matching 9 bases. The CDR3 spans 14 residues. The germline CDR1 and CDR2 sequences are MNHEY and SMNVEV (reference sequence). V lost 5 bases to trimming and J lost 5 bases; unmatched junction nucleotides: 6. DNA for the CDR3: TGTGCCAGCAGTAGTGGACAGGGGTTGTATGGCTACACCTTC. It yields the protein CASSSGQGLYGYTF.

The J gene is TRBJ2-1, the V gene TRBV6-5, with 8 nucleotides matching TRBD1. Losses at the gene ends were 8 bases for V and 7 bases for J; bases not matched to a gene: 13. This CDR3 is 15 amino acids long. Germline-derived CDR1 and CDR2 are MNHEY and SVGAGI. CDR3 sequence: CASGSPTGVTNEQFF. CDR3 DNA sequence: TGTGCCAGCGGGAGTCCGACAGGGGTCACAAATGAGCAGTTCTTC.

The chain joins TRBV7-6 to TRBJ1-3; possibly TRBD1 for D (6 bases). Trimming pared 5 bases from V and 2 bases from J, leaving 16 bases between. Germline-derived CDR1 and CDR2 are SGHVS and FNYEAQ. This CDR3 comprises 16 residues. The CDR3 reads CASSETQTGPGNTIYF. DNA for the CDR3: TGTGCCAGCAGCGAGACCCAGACAGGTCCTGGAAACACCATATATTTT.

V usage is TRBV6-6 and J usage is TRBJ2-6, with TRBD1 as a possible D gene (6 bases). The V gene lost 0 bases and the J gene lost 4 bases, with 10 bases spanning the gap. CDR1 MNHNY and CDR2 SVGAGI come from the germline V gene (reference sequence). This CDR3 comprises 16 residues. In nucleotides, the CDR3 is TGTGCCAGCAGTTACTCGTTGGGGGCCGGGGCCAACGTCCTGACTTTC. As protein: CASSYSLGAGANVLTF.

This clone was seen a few times. The rearrangement uses TRBV12-3 or TRBV12-4 and TRBJ2-5; 11 positions match TRBD2. The CDR3 has 13 residues. The V segment lost 4 bases and the J segment 5 bases; nucleotides outside the gene matches: 0. This CDR3 reads CASSSSGGETQYF. The CDR3 nucleotides are TGTGCCAGCAGTTCTAGCGGGGGGGAGACCCAGTACTTC.